This T cell receptor beta chain stems from a study of blood T cell repertoires in COVID-19. Study at large: PBMCs, B-cell-depleted T cells, or T cells were the source of the cDNA or gDNA that made up the material.

As originally analysed: Scientists estimated how many nucleated cells there were by amplifying reference gene primers. Produced via immunoSEQ multiplex PCR; TCRdb's table is partial and in-frame only. For V, J and clone size, that table is used; D and trimming come from the DNA. The data hold around 150,000 clones, with around 75% observed a single time. There are 14 residues in the CDR3. The V segment lost 5 bases and the J segment 1 base; nucleotides outside the gene matches: 3. The germline gives CDR1 MNHNY, CDR2 SVGAGI (reference sequence). The specimen was peripheral blood. This clonotype was sampled from a woman aged 80 or over with acute or convalescent COVID-19. The V gene is TRBV6-6, the J gene TRBJ1-1, with 8 bases aligning to TRBD1. CDR3 sequence: CASSATGGNTEAFF. CDR3 bases: TGTGCCAGCAGTGCCACAGGGGGGAACACTGAAGCTTTCTTT.